Each of the 12 T cell receptor beta chains below was sequenced from the same sample in a study of technical replicates of blood from a handful of donors. Assay used: immunoSEQ multiplex PCR; TCRdb lists only in-frame clones, some missing. The table records tens of thousands of clones, 92% of them present only once. Sequenced input: T cells isolated from PBMCs. These receptors originate from a human donor in good health.

The chain employs TRBV5-1 and TRBJ2-6, with 8 bases identical to TRBD1. Trimming at V came to 4 bases and at J to 1 base, leaving 4 bases not matched to a gene. Germline CDR1 and CDR2: SGHRS and YFSETQ. This CDR3 is 16 amino acids long. CDR3 sequence (DNA): TGCGCCAGCAGCCTGACAGGGGAATCTGGGGCCAACGTCCTGACTTTC. Its translation: CASSLTGESGANVLTF. Full variable domain (outside the CDR3, taken from reference TRBV5-1 and TRBJ2-6): KAGVTQTPRYLIKTRGQQVTLSCSPISGHRSVSWYQQTPGQGLQFLFEYFSETQRNKGNFPGRFSGRQFSNSRSEMNVSTLELGDSALYLCASSLTGESGANVLTFGAGSRLTVL.

The J gene is TRBJ2-1, the V gene TRBV9, with TRBD2 matching over 8 bases. This CDR3 spans 17 amino acids. Trimming took 3 bases from V and 3 from J; bases not matched to a gene: 11. The V gene's germline CDR1 is SGDLS and CDR2 YYNGEE. The DNA for the CDR3 is TGTGCCAGCAGCGCACCCGGTAGCGGGAAGTTCTACAATGAGCAGTTCTTC. Encoded protein: CASSAPGSGKFYNEQFF.

The chain links TRBV6-5 to TRBJ1-5, with TRBD1 matching over 10 bases. With 6 bases clipped from V and 3 bases from J, the junction kept 5 bases outside the gene matches. The germline CDR1 and CDR2 sequences are MNHEY and SVGAGI. The CDR3 extends over 15 amino acids. CDR3 amino acids: CASRTGGGNNQPQHF. Written as DNA, the CDR3 is TGTGCCAGCAGGACAGGGGGCGGAAACAATCAGCCCCAGCATTTT.

This clone was observed once. CDR3 nucleotide sequence: TGTGCCAGCGATGGCGGGACCACCTACGAGCAGTACTTC. Its protein product is CASDGGTTYEQYF. The chain joins TRBV6-1 to TRBJ2-7, with D possibly matching TRBD2 (6 bases). CDR1 is MNHNS, CDR2 SASEGT, per germline. Trimming removed 8 bases from V and 2 bases from J, with 13 bases in between. The CDR3 loop spans 13 amino acids.

The chain couples TRBV5-4 to TRBJ2-1; 7 bases agree with TRBD1. CDR3 length equals 16 residues. The germline V gene has CDR1 SGHNT and CDR2 YYREEE (reference sequence). V gave up 4 bases and J gave up 7 bases; unmatched junction bases: 14. CDR3 bases: TGTGCCAGCAGCCCACCCGACAGGGTGGGAAGGAATGAGCAGTTCTTC. Its translation: CASSPPDRVGRNEQFF.

This chain joins TRBV5-1 and TRBJ1-1, with 7 bases lining up with TRBD1. This CDR3 spans 13 amino acids. CDR1 is SGHRS and CDR2 is YFSETQ in the germline V gene. V was clipped by 0 bases and J by 7 bases; unmatched bases: 3. The CDR3 is CASSLGQGSEAFF. DNA of the CDR3: TGCGCCAGCAGCTTGGGACAGGGAAGTGAAGCTTTCTTT.

The CDR3 here is CASSIGGHQPQHF. Here the CDR3 DNA reads TGTGCCAGTAGTATAGGGGGCCATCAGCCCCAGCATTTT. V is TRBV19 and J is TRBJ1-5; a weak D match, TRBD1 (5 bases). This CDR3 spans 13 amino acids. The germline CDR1 and CDR2 sequences are LNHDA and SQIVND (reference sequence). V lost 1 base to trimming and J lost 5 bases, with 6 bases between them.

The chain recombines TRBV9 with TRBJ2-1; a weak D match, TRBD1 (5 bases). Germline-derived CDR1 and CDR2 are SGDLS and YYNGEE. V gave up 0 bases and J gave up 8 bases, with 12 bases separating them. The CDR3 contains 14 residues. CDR3 protein: CASSVVGREHEQFF. CDR3 sequence (DNA): TGTGCCAGCAGCGTAGTCGGCAGGGAACATGAGCAGTTCTTC.

The rearrangement uses TRBV5-1 and TRBJ1-4; 9 bases match TRBD1. The CDR3 sequence is 16 residues long. Trimming took 4 bases from V and 7 from J; bases not matched to a gene: 11. The germline V gene has CDR1 SGHRS and CDR2 YFSETQ. CDR3 residues: CASSLNGQGNGEKLFF. The CDR3 DNA follows: TGCGCCAGCAGCCTTAACGGACAGGGGAACGGTGAAAAACTGTTTTTT.

The chain carries TRBV4-3 and TRBJ1-2; D is possibly TRBD1 (5 bases). Germline CDR1 is LGHNA and CDR2 is YSLEER. The CDR3 spans 15 residues. Between the trimmed V and J ends, which lost 0 bases and 3 bases, there was a span of 11 bases. The CDR3, as DNA: TGCGCCAGCAGCCAAGATGAGGGAGGGGACTATGGCTACACCTTC. It codes for CASSQDEGGDYGYTF.

The rearrangement links TRBV6-4 to TRBJ1-1, with 8 bases matching TRBD1. With 7 bases clipped from V and 0 bases from J, the junction kept 10 bases outside the gene matches. Germline assignment: CDR1 MRHNA and CDR2 SNTAGT. This CDR3 has 16 amino acids. The CDR3 reads CASKRIRQGMNTEAFF. CDR3 sequence (DNA): TGTGCCAGCAAACGAATCAGACAGGGGATGAACACTGAAGCTTTCTTT.

The J gene is TRBJ2-1, the V gene TRBV10-3; TRBD2 matches at 10 bases. J lost 5 bases, V lost 7 bases, and 8 bases had no gene match. From germline, CDR1 is ENHRY and CDR2 SYGVKD. This CDR3 is built from 15 residues. This CDR3 is CAINYLAGVHNEQFF. The DNA for the CDR3 is TGTGCCATCAACTACCTAGCGGGAGTCCACAATGAGCAGTTCTTC.